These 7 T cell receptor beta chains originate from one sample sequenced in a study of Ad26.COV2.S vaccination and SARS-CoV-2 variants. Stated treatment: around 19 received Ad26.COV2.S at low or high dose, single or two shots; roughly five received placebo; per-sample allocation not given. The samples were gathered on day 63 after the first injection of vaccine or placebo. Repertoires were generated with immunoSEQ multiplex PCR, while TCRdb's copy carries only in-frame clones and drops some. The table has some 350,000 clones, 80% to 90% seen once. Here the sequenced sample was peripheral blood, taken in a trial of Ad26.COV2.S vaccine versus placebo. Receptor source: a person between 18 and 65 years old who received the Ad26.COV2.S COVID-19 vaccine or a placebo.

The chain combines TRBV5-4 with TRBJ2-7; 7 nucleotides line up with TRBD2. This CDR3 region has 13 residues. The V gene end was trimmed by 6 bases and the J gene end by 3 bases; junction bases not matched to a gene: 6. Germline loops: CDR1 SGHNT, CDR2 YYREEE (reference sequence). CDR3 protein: CASTHGGSYEQYF. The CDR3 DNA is TGTGCCAGCACTCACGGGGGGAGCTACGAGCAGTACTTC.

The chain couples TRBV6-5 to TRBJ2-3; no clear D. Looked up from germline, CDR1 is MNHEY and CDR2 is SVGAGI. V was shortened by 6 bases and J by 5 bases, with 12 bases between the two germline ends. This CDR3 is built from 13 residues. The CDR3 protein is CASSPSPGDTQYF. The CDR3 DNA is TGTGCCAGCAGCCCGTCCCCAGGAGATACGCAGTATTTT.

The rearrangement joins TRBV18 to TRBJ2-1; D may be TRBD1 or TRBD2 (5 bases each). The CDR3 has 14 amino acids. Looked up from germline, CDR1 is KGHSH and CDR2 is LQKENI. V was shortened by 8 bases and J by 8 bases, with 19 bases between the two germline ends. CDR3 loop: CASPRGQGLDEQFF. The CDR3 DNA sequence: TGTGCCAGCCCCCGAGGGCAGGGTTTGGATGAGCAGTTCTTC.

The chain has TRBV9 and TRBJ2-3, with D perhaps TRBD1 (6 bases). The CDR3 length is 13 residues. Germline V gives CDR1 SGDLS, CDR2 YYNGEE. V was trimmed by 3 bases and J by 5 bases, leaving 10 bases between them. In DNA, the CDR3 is TGTGCCAGCAGCGCCCAGGGGATAGATACGCAGTATTTT. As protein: CASSAQGIDTQYF. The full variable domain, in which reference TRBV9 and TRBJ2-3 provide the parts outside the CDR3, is DSGVTQTPKHLITATGQRVTLRCSPRSGDLSVYWYQQSLDQGLQFLIQYYNGEERAKGNILERFSAQQFPDLHSELNLSSLELGDSALYFCASSAQGIDTQYFGPGTRLTVL.

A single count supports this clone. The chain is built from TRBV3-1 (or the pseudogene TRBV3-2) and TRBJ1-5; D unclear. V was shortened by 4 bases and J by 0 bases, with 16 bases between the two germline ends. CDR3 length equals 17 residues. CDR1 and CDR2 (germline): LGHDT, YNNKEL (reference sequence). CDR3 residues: CASSPLAEEYSNQPQHF. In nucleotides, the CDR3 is TGTGCCAGCAGCCCCCTGGCGGAGGAATATAGCAATCAGCCCCAGCATTTT.

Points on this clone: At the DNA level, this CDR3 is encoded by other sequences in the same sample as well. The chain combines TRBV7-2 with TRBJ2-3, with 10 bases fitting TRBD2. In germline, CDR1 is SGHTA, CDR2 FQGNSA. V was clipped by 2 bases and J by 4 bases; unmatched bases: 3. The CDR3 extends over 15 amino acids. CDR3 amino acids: CASSLSGGAADTQYF. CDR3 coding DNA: TGTGCCAGCAGCTTAAGCGGGGGGGCCGCAGATACGCAGTATTTT.

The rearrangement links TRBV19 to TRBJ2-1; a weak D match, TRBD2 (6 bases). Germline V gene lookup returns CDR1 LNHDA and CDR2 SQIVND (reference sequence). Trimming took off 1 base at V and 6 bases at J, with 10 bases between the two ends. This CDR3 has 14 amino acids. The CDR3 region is CASSIVEGINEQFF. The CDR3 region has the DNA TGTGCCAGTAGTATAGTGGAGGGAATCAATGAGCAGTTCTTC.